A selection of T cell receptor beta chains follows, all from one sample in a study of T cells in Graves' hyperthyroidism and ophthalmopathy. TCRdb called the multiplex PCR reads again in MiXCR, with one record for every CDR3 protein. The sample holds 700,000 to 850,000 distinct CDR3 sequences, roughly 32% seen once. The sequenced material came from blood. These receptors came from a woman between 40 and 55 years old with Graves' hyperthyroidism. Each CDR3 is given with its conserved first and last residue. The D gene is left open where the match is weak. Rows may omit the clone size; those that give it use once, few, many or a size class.

TRBV29-1	-	-	TRBJ1-2	TGCAGCGTTGAAGCGACGGGGGACATCTATGGCTACACCTTC	CSVEATGDIYGYTF
TRBV12-3/TRBV12-4	-	-	TRBJ1-4	TGTGCCAGCAGTTTTGCCCGTGGGACTCCCTCGGCTAATGAAAAACTGTTTTTT	CASSFARGTPSANEKLFF
TRBV6-5	TRBD1	-	TRBJ1-2	TGTGCCAGCAGCTATTCCTCGGACAGGGGGCATAAGACTGGCTACACCTTC	CASSYSSDRGHKTGYTF
TRBV4-3	-	many	TRBJ2-7	TGCGCCAGCAGCCAAGATATCGGCTACGAGCAGTACTTC	CASSQDIGYEQYF
TRBV11-2	TRBD1	-	TRBJ2-7	TGTGCCAGCTCGTATGGCAGGGGGTACGAGCAGTACTTC	CASSYGRGYEQYF
TRBV5-8	TRBD1	-	TRBJ1-5	TGTGCCAGCAGCTTGGACGGGGACAGAAATCAGCCCCAGCATTTT	CASSLDGDRNQPQHF
TRBV15	-	-	TRBJ2-7	TGTGCCACCAGCAGAGATTGGAGGGTACAGGCCTTCTACGAGCAGTACTTC	CATSRDWRVQAFYEQYF
TRBV10-3	-	many	TRBJ1-2	TGTGCCACCTTGACTACAGACAGTATCAGTGGCTACACCTTC	CATLTTDSISGYTF
TRBV6-6	-	-	TRBJ1-5	TGTGCCAGCAGTTACGTCATTAGCCGCAATCAGCTCCAGCATTTT	CASSYVISRNQLQHF
TRBV7-9	-	-	TRBJ2-6	TGTGCCAGCAGCTTCCTCAGGGCCAACGTCCTGACTTTC	CASSFLRANVLTF
TRBV12-3/TRBV12-4	-	few	TRBJ2-5	TGTGCCAGCACCCTCGGGGGGCCGGGAGAGACCCAGTACTTC	CASTLGGPGETQYF
TRBV10-3	TRBD1	-	TRBJ1-2	TGTGCCATCAGCCGCAGGGGGCAAAACTATGGCTACACCTTC	CAISRRGQNYGYTF
TRBV24-1	-	many	TRBJ1-5	TGTGCCACCAGTGCGAGGGTTAATCAGCCCCAGCATTTT	CATSARVNQPQHF
TRBV2	-	-	TRBJ2-7	TGTGCAGGGGGGACAAGCCCCTACGAGCAGTACTTC	CAGGTSPYEQYF
TRBV14	-	few	TRBJ1-1	TGTGCCAGCAGCAGGTTTACATTGACAGGAATTCAAAACACTGAAGCTTTCTTT	CASSRFTLTGIQNTEAFF
TRBV7-9	-	few	TRBJ1-5	TGTGCCAGCAGCTTGGAAGAGGCGGGGCCCCAGCATTTT	CASSLEEAGPQHF
TRBV29-1	TRBD1	many	TRBJ1-2	TGCAGCGGACGGACAGGGGTTGACTATGGCTACACCTTC	CSGRTGVDYGYTF
TRBV9	-	many	TRBJ2-5	TGTGCCAGCAGCGTAGAGGGCCGTTACCAAGAGACCCAGTACTTC	CASSVEGRYQETQYF
TRBV6-1	-	many	TRBJ1-5	TGTGCCGTCCCTAGGGGAGGCAATCAGCCCCAGCATTTT	CAVPRGGNQPQHF
TRBV12-3/TRBV12-4	-	-	TRBJ1-1	TGTGCCAGCAGTGCCGGGACACCCAAAGCTTTCTTT	CASSAGTPKAFF
TRBV19	-	many	TRBJ1-2	TGTGCCAGTAGTATCGAATCTCGGAGCTACTATGGCTACACCTTC	CASSIESRSYYGYTF
TRBV10-2	-	-	TRBJ1-1	TGCGCCAGCAGCCAAGGCAGGGTCGGTCTTCGGAACACTGAAGCTTTCTTT	CASSQGRVGLRNTEAFF
TRBV27	-	few	TRBJ1-6	TGTGCCAGCAGTTTTCGGACGCCGGAACCCCTCCACTTT	CASSFRTPEPLHF
TRBV4-3	-	-	TRBJ1-2	TGCGCCAGCAGCCCGGACCAGACTCCCTATGGCTACACCTTC	CASSPDQTPYGYTF
TRBV7-2	-	-	TRBJ1-2	TGTGCCAGCAGCGTGGGGTGGGGGAACTATGGCTACACCTTC	CASSVGWGNYGYTF
TRBV29-1	-	few	TRBJ1-1	TGCAGCGTTGAAGATGGGACGGGCGGATGGACTGAAGCTTTCTTT	CSVEDGTGGWTEAFF
TRBV10-1	-	-	TRBJ1-6	TGCGCCAGCAGTGGGCCCGGGGGAATTTCACCCCTCCACTTT	CASSGPGGISPLHF
TRBV6-1	-	-	TRBJ1-6	TGTGCCAGTAGATCCGAGGGTTTTCGGAATTCACCCCTCCACTTT	CASRSEGFRNSPLHF
TRBV10-3	TRBD1	many	TRBJ1-5	TGTGCCATCAAAGCAGGGGGGGCGAATCAGCCCCAGCATTTT	CAIKAGGANQPQHF